This T cell receptor beta chain was observed in a study of blood T cell repertoires in COVID-19. The overall study: The samples span acute and convalescent COVID-19 from the United States, Italy and Spain. The analysed material was cDNA or gDNA that came from T cells, B-cell-depleted T cells, or PBMCs.

V lost 0 bases and J lost 4; bases outside the gene matches: 4. The CDR3 covers 15 residues. Germline CDR1 and CDR2: MNHEY and SVGAGI. Per the original data handling: Reference gene primer amplification gave nucleated cell count estimates. Measured with immunoSEQ multiplex PCR; TCRdb has only the in-frame clones, and not every one. The DNA gave D and trimming, while V, J and clone size come from that table. There are about 46,000 clones in the sample; under 85% occur only once, and about 10% lies in the top ten. The chain uses TRBV6-5 and TRBJ1-1, with 8 positions matching TRBD1. The sequencing sample was made of peripheral blood. This clonotype was sampled from a man between 60 and 75 years old with acute or convalescent COVID-19. In nucleotides, the CDR3 is TGTGCCAGCAGTTACTCTGGACAGGGTGGCACTGAAGCTTTCTTT. This encodes CASSYSGQGGTEAFF.